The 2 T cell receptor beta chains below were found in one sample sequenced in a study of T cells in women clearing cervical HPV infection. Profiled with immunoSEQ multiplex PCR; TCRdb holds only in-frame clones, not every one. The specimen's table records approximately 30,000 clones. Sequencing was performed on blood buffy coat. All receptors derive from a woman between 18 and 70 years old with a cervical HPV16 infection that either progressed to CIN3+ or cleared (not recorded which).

Partial CDR3 DNA: TGTGCCAGTACCAAACCGGGACAGCAGTATGCTAACTATGGC. Encoded protein: CASTKPGQQYANYG. In full, the CDR3 is CASTKPGQQYANYGYTF. The V and J genes are TRBV19 and TRBJ1-2, with 7 nucleotides matching TRBD1. The sequenced fragment ends 3 residues before the CDR3 boundary, so the rest is inferred from the germline J gene. Germline assignment: CDR1 LNHDA and CDR2 SQIVND (reference sequence). Trimming cost V 7 bases and J 0 bases; bases outside gene matches: 14. CDR3 size: 17 residues.

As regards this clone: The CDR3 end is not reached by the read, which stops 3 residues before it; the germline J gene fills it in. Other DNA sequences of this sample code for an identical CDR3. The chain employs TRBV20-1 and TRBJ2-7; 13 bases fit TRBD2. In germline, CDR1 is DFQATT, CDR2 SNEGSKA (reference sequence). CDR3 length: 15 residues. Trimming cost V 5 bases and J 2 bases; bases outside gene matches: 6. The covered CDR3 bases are TGCAGTGCTGTCCCAGGGACTAGCGGGACCTACGAG. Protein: CSAVPGTSGTYE. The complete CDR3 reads CSAVPGTSGTYEQYF.